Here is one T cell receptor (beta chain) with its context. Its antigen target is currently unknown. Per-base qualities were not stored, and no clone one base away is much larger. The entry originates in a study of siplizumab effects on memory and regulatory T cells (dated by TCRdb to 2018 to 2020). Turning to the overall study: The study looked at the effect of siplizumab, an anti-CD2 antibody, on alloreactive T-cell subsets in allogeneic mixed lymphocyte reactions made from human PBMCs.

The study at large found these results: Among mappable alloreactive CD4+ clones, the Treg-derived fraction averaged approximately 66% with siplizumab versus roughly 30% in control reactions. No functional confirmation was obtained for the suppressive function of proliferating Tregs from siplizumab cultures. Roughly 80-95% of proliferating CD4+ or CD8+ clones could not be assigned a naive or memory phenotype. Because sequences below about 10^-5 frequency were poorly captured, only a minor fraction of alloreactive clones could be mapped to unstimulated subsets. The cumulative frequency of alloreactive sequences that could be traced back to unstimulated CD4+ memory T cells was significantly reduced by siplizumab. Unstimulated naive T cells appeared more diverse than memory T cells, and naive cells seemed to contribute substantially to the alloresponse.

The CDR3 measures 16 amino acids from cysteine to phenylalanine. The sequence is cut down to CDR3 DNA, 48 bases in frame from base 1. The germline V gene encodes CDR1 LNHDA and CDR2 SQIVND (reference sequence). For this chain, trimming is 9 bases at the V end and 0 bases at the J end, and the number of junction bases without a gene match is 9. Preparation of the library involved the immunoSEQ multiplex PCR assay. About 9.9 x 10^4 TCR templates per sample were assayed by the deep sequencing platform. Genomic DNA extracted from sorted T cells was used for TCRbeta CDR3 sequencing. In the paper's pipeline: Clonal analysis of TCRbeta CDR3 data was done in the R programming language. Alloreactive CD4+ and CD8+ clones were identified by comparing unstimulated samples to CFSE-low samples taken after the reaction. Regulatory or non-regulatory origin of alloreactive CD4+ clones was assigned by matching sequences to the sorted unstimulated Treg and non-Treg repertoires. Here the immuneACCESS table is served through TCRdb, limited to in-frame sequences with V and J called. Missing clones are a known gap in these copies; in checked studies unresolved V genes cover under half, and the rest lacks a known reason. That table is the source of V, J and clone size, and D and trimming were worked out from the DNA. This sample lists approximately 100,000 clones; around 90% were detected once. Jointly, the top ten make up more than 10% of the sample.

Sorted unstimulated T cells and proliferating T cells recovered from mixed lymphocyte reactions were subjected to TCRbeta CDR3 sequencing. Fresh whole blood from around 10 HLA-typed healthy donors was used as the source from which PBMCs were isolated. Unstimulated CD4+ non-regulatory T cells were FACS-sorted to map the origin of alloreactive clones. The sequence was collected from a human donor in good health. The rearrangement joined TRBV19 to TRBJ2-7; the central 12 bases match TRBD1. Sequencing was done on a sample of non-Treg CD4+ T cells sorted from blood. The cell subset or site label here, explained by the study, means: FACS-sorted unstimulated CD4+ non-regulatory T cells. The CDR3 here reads CASRDRGRTSSYEQYF. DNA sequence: TGTGCCAGCAGGGACAGGGGGCGAACGAGCTCCTACGAGCAGTACTTC.